A selection of T cell receptor beta chains follows, all from one sample in a study of blood T cell repertoires in COVID-19. The assay was immunoSEQ multiplex PCR, and TCRdb's table has in-frame clones only and misses some. Here the sample spans approximately 51,000 clones, 75% to 90% being singletons. Sequencing was performed on peripheral blood. The receptors derive from an elderly woman with COVID-19, enrolled during active disease. Each CDR3 is given without its conserved first and last residue. The order of the fields is D gene, V gene, clone size, J gene, CDR3 protein. D genes are given only for firm matches. Clone size is stated in some rows and not others, as once, few, many or a class when expanded.

d_call: NA; v_call: TRBV2; clone_size: NA; j_call: TRBJ2-2; cdr3_aa: ASSEERRGANTGELF
d_call: NA; v_call: TRBV7-9; clone_size: once; j_call: TRBJ1-1; cdr3_aa: ASSWAGATEAF
d_call: TRBD2; v_call: TRBV7-2; clone_size: NA; j_call: TRBJ2-7; cdr3_aa: ASSLEGLAGDEQY
d_call: NA; v_call: TRBV12-3/TRBV12-4; clone_size: NA; j_call: TRBJ1-1; cdr3_aa: ASIPTPTAEAF
d_call: TRBD1; v_call: TRBV6-5; clone_size: NA; j_call: TRBJ1-1; cdr3_aa: ASSYSEGGRTEAF
d_call: NA; v_call: TRBV19; clone_size: NA; j_call: TRBJ1-1; cdr3_aa: ASSSQVNTEAF
d_call: NA; v_call: TRBV18; clone_size: NA; j_call: TRBJ1-1; cdr3_aa: ASSPQRENTEAF
d_call: TRBD2; v_call: TRBV27; clone_size: NA; j_call: TRBJ2-3; cdr3_aa: ASSLLAARTDTQY
d_call: NA; v_call: TRBV6-5; clone_size: NA; j_call: TRBJ2-4; cdr3_aa: ASRDSLGPQNIQY
d_call: NA; v_call: TRBV6-5; clone_size: few; j_call: TRBJ2-2; cdr3_aa: ASSFRRGTGELF
d_call: TRBD1; v_call: TRBV6-5; clone_size: few; j_call: TRBJ1-4; cdr3_aa: ATKTGGNGEKLF
d_call: NA; v_call: TRBV5-4; clone_size: NA; j_call: TRBJ1-2; cdr3_aa: ASSLGLPVTYGYT
d_call: NA; v_call: TRBV19; clone_size: NA; j_call: TRBJ2-3; cdr3_aa: ASSLGTLEADTQY
d_call: TRBD1; v_call: TRBV2; clone_size: NA; j_call: TRBJ1-1; cdr3_aa: ASLQKGQGLEAF
d_call: NA; v_call: TRBV3-1/TRBV3-2; clone_size: NA; j_call: TRBJ1-2; cdr3_aa: ASSQEGIPGRKYGYT
d_call: NA; v_call: TRBV15; clone_size: NA; j_call: TRBJ1-5; cdr3_aa: ATSNKKDRKDQPQH
d_call: NA; v_call: TRBV10-1; clone_size: NA; j_call: TRBJ2-2; cdr3_aa: ASSEAGDTGELF
d_call: TRBD2; v_call: TRBV24-1; clone_size: NA; j_call: TRBJ2-7; cdr3_aa: ATSPTRGGPGEQY
d_call: NA; v_call: TRBV5-6; clone_size: few; j_call: TRBJ2-6; cdr3_aa: ASLRAPGANVLT
d_call: TRBD1; v_call: TRBV11-3; clone_size: NA; j_call: TRBJ2-1; cdr3_aa: ASSPTGVYNEQF
d_call: NA; v_call: TRBV2; clone_size: NA; j_call: TRBJ1-6; cdr3_aa: ASSGLMDKSSYNSPLH
d_call: NA; v_call: TRBV5-8; clone_size: NA; j_call: TRBJ2-7; cdr3_aa: ASSPGRRVASEQY
d_call: NA; v_call: TRBV9; clone_size: NA; j_call: TRBJ1-5; cdr3_aa: ASSETVNQPQH
d_call: TRBD1; v_call: TRBV4-1; clone_size: NA; j_call: TRBJ1-1; cdr3_aa: ASSQLTTGSPYMNTEAF
d_call: NA; v_call: TRBV18; clone_size: NA; j_call: TRBJ1-1; cdr3_aa: ASSPDSMNTEAF
d_call: NA; v_call: TRBV20-1; clone_size: NA; j_call: TRBJ1-5; cdr3_aa: SASAGPNQPQH
d_call: NA; v_call: TRBV7-2; clone_size: NA; j_call: TRBJ2-5; cdr3_aa: ASSYPPVGETQY
d_call: TRBD1; v_call: TRBV3-1/TRBV3-2; clone_size: NA; j_call: TRBJ2-5; cdr3_aa: ASSQNRGETQY
d_call: TRBD1; v_call: TRBV11-2; clone_size: NA; j_call: TRBJ2-1; cdr3_aa: ASSRGRVGGEQF
d_call: NA; v_call: TRBV4-2; clone_size: once; j_call: TRBJ1-5; cdr3_aa: ASSQVRTQGKQPQH
d_call: NA; v_call: TRBV28; clone_size: NA; j_call: TRBJ1-6; cdr3_aa: ASGGNSPLH
d_call: TRBD2; v_call: TRBV28; clone_size: NA; j_call: TRBJ2-3; cdr3_aa: ASSHGLAGSTDTQY
d_call: TRBD1; v_call: TRBV24-1; clone_size: NA; j_call: TRBJ1-5; cdr3_aa: ATSPGTGVHQPQH
d_call: NA; v_call: TRBV27; clone_size: NA; j_call: TRBJ1-2; cdr3_aa: ASSLRGNYGYT
d_call: TRBD2; v_call: TRBV3-1/TRBV3-2; clone_size: NA; j_call: TRBJ2-5; cdr3_aa: ASSRGTSSGTQY
d_call: NA; v_call: TRBV10-3; clone_size: NA; j_call: TRBJ1-1; cdr3_aa: AISALGKTGGNTEAF
d_call: NA; v_call: TRBV29-1; clone_size: NA; j_call: TRBJ1-2; cdr3_aa: SVRRQGNYGYT
d_call: NA; v_call: TRBV7-9; clone_size: NA; j_call: TRBJ1-5; cdr3_aa: ASSEGGLVNQPQH
d_call: TRBD2; v_call: TRBV18; clone_size: few; j_call: TRBJ2-4; cdr3_aa: ASSRTSGSLRIQY
d_call: NA; v_call: TRBV19; clone_size: NA; j_call: TRBJ2-3; cdr3_aa: ASSIQGPPDTQY
d_call: TRBD1; v_call: TRBV3-1/TRBV3-2; clone_size: NA; j_call: TRBJ1-1; cdr3_aa: ASSGQANTEAF
d_call: TRBD1; v_call: TRBV5-1; clone_size: NA; j_call: TRBJ1-1; cdr3_aa: ASSPDRAGFTEAF
d_call: NA; v_call: TRBV18; clone_size: NA; j_call: TRBJ1-5; cdr3_aa: ASSTGGGRGPQH
d_call: TRBD2; v_call: TRBV7-3; clone_size: NA; j_call: TRBJ2-1; cdr3_aa: ASSPASGGINEQF
d_call: TRBD1; v_call: TRBV10-3; clone_size: NA; j_call: TRBJ2-7; cdr3_aa: AIRGDRENLYEQY
d_call: NA; v_call: TRBV7-9; clone_size: NA; j_call: TRBJ1-1; cdr3_aa: ASSLVSGANTEAF
d_call: NA; v_call: TRBV9; clone_size: NA; j_call: TRBJ2-1; cdr3_aa: ASSGSGQGDSSYNEQF
d_call: TRBD2; v_call: TRBV5-1; clone_size: once; j_call: TRBJ2-2; cdr3_aa: ASSLAGNTGELF
d_call: NA; v_call: TRBV3-1/TRBV3-2; clone_size: NA; j_call: TRBJ2-1; cdr3_aa: ASSQLSGRSYNEQF
d_call: TRBD2; v_call: TRBV7-9; clone_size: NA; j_call: TRBJ2-3; cdr3_aa: ASRAGGPTDTQY
d_call: NA; v_call: TRBV19; clone_size: NA; j_call: TRBJ2-7; cdr3_aa: ASRYDPSSYEQY
d_call: NA; v_call: TRBV3-1/TRBV3-2; clone_size: NA; j_call: TRBJ2-1; cdr3_aa: ASSLWTRPKRDEQF
d_call: TRBD2; v_call: TRBV5-1; clone_size: NA; j_call: TRBJ2-2; cdr3_aa: ASSLGLAGVNTGELF
d_call: TRBD1; v_call: TRBV11-2; clone_size: NA; j_call: TRBJ2-5; cdr3_aa: ASSPLMGQQETQY
d_call: TRBD1; v_call: TRBV19; clone_size: NA; j_call: TRBJ1-4; cdr3_aa: ASGTGQSNEKLF
d_call: TRBD1; v_call: TRBV27; clone_size: NA; j_call: TRBJ1-1; cdr3_aa: ASRSSRTGSRLEAF
d_call: TRBD1; v_call: TRBV28; clone_size: NA; j_call: TRBJ1-2; cdr3_aa: ASSLRTGGADGYT
d_call: NA; v_call: TRBV3-1/TRBV3-2; clone_size: NA; j_call: TRBJ1-1; cdr3_aa: ASSQGQVNTEAF